Listed here is a single T cell receptor (beta chain). Its antigen remains unknown. The source of the sample is a study of T cells expressing NK-cell markers. Study details: One of the eight sequenced donors was seronegative, whereas the other seven were HCMV-seropositive. Points from the study as a whole: In roughly six donors, dominant NKG2C+ clonotypes were roughly 1.0-7.0% of CD8+ T cells. Topping the CD3+CD56-NKG2C+ fraction as well were these clonotypes, in a few donors.

The authors made TCR beta cDNA libraries by 5'RACE template switching. This switching added a universal primer site and UMIs. TCRdb re-called the 5' RACE reads and gives one entry per CDR3 protein, without DNA. The sample table includes 500,000 or so distinct CDR3 sequences. The receptor's source is a man aged 18 to 35 in good health. The sample comprised blood T cells: a sorted CD56 or NKG2C T cell subset, CD4+ or CD8+ T cells, or bulk PBMC T cells (not recorded which).

CDR3 in amino acids: CASSPRTGRDYGYTF. The chain recombines TRBV12-3 or TRBV12-4 with TRBJ1-2; TCRdb returns TRBD1, unconfirmable since there is no DNA. The CDR3 runs to 15 residues.